Sequencing of this T cell receptor beta chain was carried out in a study of molecular identifiers for immune sequencing clone quantification. This CDR3 is built from 13 residues. V was pared by 7 bases and J by 6 bases, with 14 bases between. In germline, CDR1 is LNHDA, CDR2 SQIVND (reference sequence). Listed TCR primers, together with previously described methods, were used for the bulk TCR libraries. From the PCR reads, TCRdb called clonotypes with MiXCR, one entry per CDR3 protein. The sample consists of hundreds of thousands of distinct CDR3 sequences, about 21% of them appearing once. Broader study findings: Reports indicate spiked Jurkat TCR RNA from one cell could be found among 900,000 to 1,000,000 naive cells. Molecules of identical TCR sharing a barcode could underestimate highly expanded clone sizes.

This clonotype was observed at least ten times. The antigen remains undetermined. The sequence was obtained from a human donor in good health. Some libraries in this study had Jurkat cell RNA spiked in. Sequencing was carried out using naive CD8+ T cells from blood, with Jurkat cell RNA spiked in. The subset here: FACS-sorted CD8+CD4-CCR7+CD45RA+ naive T cells. V and J are TRBV19 and TRBJ2-3, with a possible D match to TRBD1 (5 bases). The CDR3: CASKMGRGDTQYF. The CDR3 DNA reads TGTGCCAGTAAAATGGGGCGCGGCGATACGCAGTATTTT.